The 4 T cell receptor beta chains reported below all come from one sample, sequenced in a study of cytomegalovirus exposure and HLA in healthy donors. PCR involved 60 Vbeta and 13 Jbeta primers. Profiled with immunoSEQ multiplex PCR; TCRdb holds only in-frame clones, not every one. The sample lists roughly 100,000 clones, around four fifths occurring once. Specimen: PBMCs. The origin of the receptors is a man in his forties in good health and CMV-seronegative.

Comment on this clone: The sample has other DNA sequences that encode this CDR3 too. The chain couples TRBV19 to TRBJ2-3; 7 nucleotides line up with TRBD2. V lost 1 base, J lost 3 bases, and 1 base stayed unmatched. CDR1 is LNHDA, CDR2 SQIVND, per germline (reference sequence). This CDR3 comprises 14 residues. This CDR3 is CASSIAGGTDTQYF. DNA for the CDR3: TGTGCCAGTAGTATAGCCGGGGGGACAGATACGCAGTATTTT.

The chain has TRBV30 and TRBJ1-6; D unresolved. V dropped 1 base and J dropped 8 bases, with 6 bases sitting between them. The CDR3 sequence is 12 residues long. Germline V gene lookup returns CDR1 GTSNPN and CDR2 SVGIG (reference sequence). The CDR3 reads CAWSAKYSPLHF. The CDR3 DNA is TGTGCCTGGAGTGCTAAGTATTCACCCCTCCACTTT.

The rearrangement joins TRBV6-5 to TRBJ1-5; unclear D gene. CDR3 length equals 15 residues. Trimming took off 6 bases at V and 2 bases at J, with 14 bases between the two ends. The germline V gene encodes CDR1 MNHEY and CDR2 SVGAGI. The CDR3 loop is CASRGTAGGNQPQHF. The CDR3 DNA follows: TGTGCCAGCAGGGGCACCGCGGGTGGCAATCAGCCCCAGCATTTT.

This rearrangement joins TRBV30 to TRBJ1-1; D gene unclear. The CDR3 is 15 residues long. Trimming took off 0 bases at V and 3 bases at J, with 14 bases between the two ends. Germline CDR1 reads GTSNPN; CDR2 reads SVGIG (reference sequence). The CDR3 here is CAWSVSVLRDTEAFF. The CDR3 coding sequence is TGTGCCTGGAGTGTATCCGTCCTGCGGGACACTGAAGCTTTCTTT.